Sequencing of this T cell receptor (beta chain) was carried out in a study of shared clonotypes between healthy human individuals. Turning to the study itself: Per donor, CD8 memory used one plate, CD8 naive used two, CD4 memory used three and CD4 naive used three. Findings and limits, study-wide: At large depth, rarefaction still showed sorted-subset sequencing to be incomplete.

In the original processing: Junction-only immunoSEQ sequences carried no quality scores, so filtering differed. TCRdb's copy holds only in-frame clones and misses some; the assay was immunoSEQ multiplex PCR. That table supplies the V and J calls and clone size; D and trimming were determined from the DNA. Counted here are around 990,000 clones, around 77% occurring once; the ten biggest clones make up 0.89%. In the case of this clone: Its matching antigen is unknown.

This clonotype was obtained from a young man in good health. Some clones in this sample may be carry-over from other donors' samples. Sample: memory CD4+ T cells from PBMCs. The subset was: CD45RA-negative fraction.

The CDR3 region is CASSLTRGSVETQYF. For the CDR3, the DNA is TGTGCCAGCAGCTTGACGCGTGGCAGTGTGGAGACCCAGTACTTC. The chain recombines TRBV7-8 with TRBJ2-5; D is ambiguous. Germline V gene sequence: CDR1 SGHVS, CDR2 FQNEAQ. V was trimmed by 3 bases and J by 5 bases, leaving 16 bases between them. CDR3 length equals 15 residues.